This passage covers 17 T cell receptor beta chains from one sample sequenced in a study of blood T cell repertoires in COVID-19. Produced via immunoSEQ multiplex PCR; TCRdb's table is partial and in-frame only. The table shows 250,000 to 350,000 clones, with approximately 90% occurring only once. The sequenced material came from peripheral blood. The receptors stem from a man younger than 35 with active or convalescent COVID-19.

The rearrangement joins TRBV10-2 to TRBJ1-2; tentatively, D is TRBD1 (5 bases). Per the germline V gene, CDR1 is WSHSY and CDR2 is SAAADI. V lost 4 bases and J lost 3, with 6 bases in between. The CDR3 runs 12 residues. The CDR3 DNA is TGCGCCAGCAGTGGGGGCGACTATGGCTACACCTTC. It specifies CASSGGDYGYTF.

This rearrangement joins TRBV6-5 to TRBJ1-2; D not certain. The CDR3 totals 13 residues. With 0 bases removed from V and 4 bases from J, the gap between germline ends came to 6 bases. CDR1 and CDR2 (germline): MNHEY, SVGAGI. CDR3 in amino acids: CASSYSWAYGYTF. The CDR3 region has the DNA TGTGCCAGCAGTTACTCGTGGGCCTATGGCTACACCTTC.

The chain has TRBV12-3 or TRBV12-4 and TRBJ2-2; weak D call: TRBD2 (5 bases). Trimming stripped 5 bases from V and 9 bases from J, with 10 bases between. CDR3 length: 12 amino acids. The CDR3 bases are TGTGCCAGCAGTCCGGGGAGCTGGGAGCTGTTTTTT. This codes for CASSPGSWELFF.

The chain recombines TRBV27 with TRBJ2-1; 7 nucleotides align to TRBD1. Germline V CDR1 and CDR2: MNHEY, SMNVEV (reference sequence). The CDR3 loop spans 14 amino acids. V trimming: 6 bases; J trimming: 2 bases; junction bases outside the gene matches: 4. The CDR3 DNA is TGTGCCAGCAGCCTGACAGGGACCTACAATGAGCAGTTCTTC. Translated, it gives CASSLTGTYNEQFF.

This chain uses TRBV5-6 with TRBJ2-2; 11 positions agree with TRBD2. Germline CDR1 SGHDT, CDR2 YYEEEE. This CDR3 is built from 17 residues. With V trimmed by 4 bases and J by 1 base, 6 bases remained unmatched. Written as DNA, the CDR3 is TGTGCCAGCAGCAGAACGGGACTAGCGGAGAACACCGGGGAGCTGTTTTTT. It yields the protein CASSRTGLAENTGELFF.

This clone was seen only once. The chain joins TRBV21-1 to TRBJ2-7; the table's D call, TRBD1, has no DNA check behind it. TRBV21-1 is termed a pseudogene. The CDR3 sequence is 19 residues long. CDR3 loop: CASSGRDRQVLRSSYEQYF. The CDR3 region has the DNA TGTGCCAGCAGCGGACGGGACAGGCAAGTCCTAAGGAGCTCCTACGAGCAGTACTTC.

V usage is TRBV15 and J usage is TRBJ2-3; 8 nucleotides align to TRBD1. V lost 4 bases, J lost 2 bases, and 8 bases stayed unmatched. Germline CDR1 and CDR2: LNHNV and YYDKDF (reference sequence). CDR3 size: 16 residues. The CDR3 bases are TGTGCCACCAGCACAAGTGACAGGGGCTTCACAGATACGCAGTATTTT. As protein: CATSTSDRGFTDTQYF.

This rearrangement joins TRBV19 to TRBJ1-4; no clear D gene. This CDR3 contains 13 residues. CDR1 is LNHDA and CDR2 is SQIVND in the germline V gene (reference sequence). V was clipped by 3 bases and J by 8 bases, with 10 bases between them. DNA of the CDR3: TGTGCCAGTAGTATTAGGCCCGGGGAAAAACTGTTTTTT. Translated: CASSIRPGEKLFF.

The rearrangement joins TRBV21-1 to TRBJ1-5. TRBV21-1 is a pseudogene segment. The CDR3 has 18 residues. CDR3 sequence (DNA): TGTGCCAGCAGCAAAGAGGAGGAAGGGTTGGAATTGAATCAGCCCCAGCATTTT. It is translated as CASSKEEEGLELNQPQHF.

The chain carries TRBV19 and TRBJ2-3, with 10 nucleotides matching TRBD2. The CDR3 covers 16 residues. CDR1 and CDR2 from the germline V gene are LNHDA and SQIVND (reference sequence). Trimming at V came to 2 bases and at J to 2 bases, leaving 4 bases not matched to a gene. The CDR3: CASSILAGGLTDTQYF. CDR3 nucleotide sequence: TGTGCCAGTAGTATATTAGCGGGAGGACTCACAGATACGCAGTATTTT.

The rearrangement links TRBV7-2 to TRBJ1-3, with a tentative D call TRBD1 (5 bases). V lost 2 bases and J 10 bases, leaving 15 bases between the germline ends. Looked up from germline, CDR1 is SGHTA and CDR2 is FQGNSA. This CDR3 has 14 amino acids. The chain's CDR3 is CASSLPPQGRTIYF. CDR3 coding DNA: TGTGCCAGCAGCTTACCCCCGCAGGGTAGAACCATATATTTT.

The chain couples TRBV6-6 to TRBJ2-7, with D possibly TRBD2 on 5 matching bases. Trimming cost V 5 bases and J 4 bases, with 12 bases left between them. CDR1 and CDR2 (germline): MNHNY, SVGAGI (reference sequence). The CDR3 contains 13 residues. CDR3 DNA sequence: TGTGCCAGCAGTACTAGGGCGGCGTACGAGCAGTACTTC. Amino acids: CASSTRAAYEQYF.

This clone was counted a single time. The CDR3 reads CASSLAEDSGHEQFF. CDR3 nucleotide sequence: TGCGCCAGCAGCTTGGCGGAGGATAGCGGTCATGAGCAGTTCTTC. This chain links TRBV5-1 with TRBJ2-1; D perhaps matches TRBD2 (6 bases). The CDR3 extends over 15 amino acids. Germline loops: CDR1 SGHRS, CDR2 YFSETQ. V dropped 0 bases and J dropped 8 bases, with 15 bases sitting between them.

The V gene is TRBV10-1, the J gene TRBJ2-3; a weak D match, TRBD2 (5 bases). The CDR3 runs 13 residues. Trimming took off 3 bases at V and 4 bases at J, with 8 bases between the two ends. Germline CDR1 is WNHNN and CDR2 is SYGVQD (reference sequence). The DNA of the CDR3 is TGCGCCAGCAGTGATCGGGGTTCAGATACGCAGTATTTT. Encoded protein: CASSDRGSDTQYF.

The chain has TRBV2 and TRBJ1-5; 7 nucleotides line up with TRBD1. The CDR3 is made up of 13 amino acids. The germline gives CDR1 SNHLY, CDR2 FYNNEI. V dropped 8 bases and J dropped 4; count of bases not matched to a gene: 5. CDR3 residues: CASVRGLNQPQHF. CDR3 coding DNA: TGTGCCAGCGTTAGGGGGCTGAATCAGCCCCAGCATTTT.

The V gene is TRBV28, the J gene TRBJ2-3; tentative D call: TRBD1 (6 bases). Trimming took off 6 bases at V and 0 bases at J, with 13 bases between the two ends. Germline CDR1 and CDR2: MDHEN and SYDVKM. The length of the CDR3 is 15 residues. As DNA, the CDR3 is TGTGCCAGCAGCATTCCGGGACATAGCACAGATACGCAGTATTTT. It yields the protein CASSIPGHSTDTQYF. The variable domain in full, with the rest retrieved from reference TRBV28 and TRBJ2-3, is DVKVTQSSRYLVKRTGEKVFLECVQDMDHENMFWYRQDPGLGLRLIYFSYDVKMKEKGDIPEGYSVSREKKERFSLILESASTNQTSMYLCASSIPGHSTDTQYFGPGTRLTVL.

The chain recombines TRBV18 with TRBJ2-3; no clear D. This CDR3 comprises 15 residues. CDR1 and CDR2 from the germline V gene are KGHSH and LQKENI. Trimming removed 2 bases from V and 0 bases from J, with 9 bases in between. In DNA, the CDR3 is TGTGCCAGCTCACCAGGGCAGCTCAGCACAGATACGCAGTATTTT. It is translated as CASSPGQLSTDTQYF.